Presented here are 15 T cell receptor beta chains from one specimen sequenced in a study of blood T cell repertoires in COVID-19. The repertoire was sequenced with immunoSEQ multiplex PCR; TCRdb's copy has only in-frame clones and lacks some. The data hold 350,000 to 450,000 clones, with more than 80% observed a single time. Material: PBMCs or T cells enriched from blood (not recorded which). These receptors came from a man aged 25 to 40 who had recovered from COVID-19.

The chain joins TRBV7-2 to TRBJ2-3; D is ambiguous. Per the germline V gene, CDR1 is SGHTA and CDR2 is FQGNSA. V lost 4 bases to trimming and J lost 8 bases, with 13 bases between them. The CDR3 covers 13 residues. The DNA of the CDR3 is TGTGCCAGCAGCTCTACCGCAAGCGTTACGCAGTATTTT. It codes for CASSSTASVTQYF.

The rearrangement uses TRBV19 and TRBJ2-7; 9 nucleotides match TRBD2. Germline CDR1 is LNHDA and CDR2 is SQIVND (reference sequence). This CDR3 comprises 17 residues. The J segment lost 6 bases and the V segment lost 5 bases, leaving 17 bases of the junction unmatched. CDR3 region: CASSVSSGVLYRREQYF. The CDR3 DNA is TGTGCCAGTAGTGTGTCTAGCGGGGTACTATATCGTCGCGAGCAGTACTTC.

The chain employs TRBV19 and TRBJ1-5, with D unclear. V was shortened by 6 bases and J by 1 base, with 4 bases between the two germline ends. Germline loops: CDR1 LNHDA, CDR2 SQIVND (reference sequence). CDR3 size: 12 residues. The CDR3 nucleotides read TGTGCCAGTAGGCGAAGCAATCAGCCCCAGCATTTT. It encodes CASRRSNQPQHF.

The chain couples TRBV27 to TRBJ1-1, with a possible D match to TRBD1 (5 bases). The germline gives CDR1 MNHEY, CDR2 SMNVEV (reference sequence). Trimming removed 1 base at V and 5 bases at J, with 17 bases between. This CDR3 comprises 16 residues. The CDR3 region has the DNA TGTGCCAGCAGTTTATGGGGGACTCCGGTGGGGACTGAAGCTTTCTTT. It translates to CASSLWGTPVGTEAFF.

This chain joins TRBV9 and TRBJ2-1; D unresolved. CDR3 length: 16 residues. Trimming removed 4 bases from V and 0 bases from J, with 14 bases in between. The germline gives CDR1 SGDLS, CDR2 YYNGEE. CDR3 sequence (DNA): TGTGCCAGCAGCCCGTCCTCCCTGAGCTCCTACAATGAGCAGTTCTTC. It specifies CASSPSSLSSYNEQFF.

The DNA for the CDR3 is TGCGCCAGCACTTACTGGTCAGGGGGCACCGAGCAGTACTTC. Residues: CASTYWSGGTEQYF. This chain connects TRBV5-1 to TRBJ2-7, with 8 nucleotides matching TRBD1. Per germline, CDR1 SGHRS and CDR2 YFSETQ. CDR3 length: 14 residues. V was pared by 6 bases and J by 6 bases, with 11 bases of the junction left unmatched.

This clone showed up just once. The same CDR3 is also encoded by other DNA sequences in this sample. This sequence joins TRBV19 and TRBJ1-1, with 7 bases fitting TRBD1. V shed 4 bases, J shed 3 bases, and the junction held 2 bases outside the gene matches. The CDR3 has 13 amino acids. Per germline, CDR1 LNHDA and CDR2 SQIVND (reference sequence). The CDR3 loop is CASSTDRDTEAFF. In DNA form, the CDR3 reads TGTGCCAGTAGTACCGACAGGGACACTGAAGCTTTCTTT.

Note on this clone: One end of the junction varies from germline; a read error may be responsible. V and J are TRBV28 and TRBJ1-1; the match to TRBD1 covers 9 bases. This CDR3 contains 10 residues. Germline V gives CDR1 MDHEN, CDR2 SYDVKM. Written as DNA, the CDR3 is TGTGCCAGCAGTGGGAATGACAGGGGGTTT. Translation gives CASSGNDRGF. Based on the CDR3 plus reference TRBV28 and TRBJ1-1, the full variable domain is DVKVTQSSRYLVKRTGEKVFLECVQDMDHENMFWYRQDPGLGLRLIYFSYDVKMKEKGDIPEGYSVSREKKERFSLILESASTNQTSMYLCASSGNDRGFGQGTRLTVV.

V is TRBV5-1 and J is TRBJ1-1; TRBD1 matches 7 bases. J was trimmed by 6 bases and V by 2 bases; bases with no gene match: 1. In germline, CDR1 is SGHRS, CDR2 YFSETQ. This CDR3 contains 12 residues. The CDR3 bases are TGCGCCAGCAGCTTTCAGGGGGCTGAAGCTTTCTTT. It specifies CASSFQGAEAFF.

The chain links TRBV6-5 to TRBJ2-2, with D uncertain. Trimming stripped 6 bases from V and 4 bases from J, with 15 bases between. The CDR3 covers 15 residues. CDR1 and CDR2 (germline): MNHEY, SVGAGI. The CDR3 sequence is CASRTQYEVTGELFF. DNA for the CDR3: TGTGCCAGCAGGACCCAATATGAGGTCACCGGGGAGCTGTTTTTT.

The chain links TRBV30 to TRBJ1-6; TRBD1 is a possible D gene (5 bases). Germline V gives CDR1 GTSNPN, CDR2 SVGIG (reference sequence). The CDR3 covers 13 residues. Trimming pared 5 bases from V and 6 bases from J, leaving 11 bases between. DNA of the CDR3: TGTGCCTGGGCGGGACTGAGTAATTCACCCCTCCACTTT. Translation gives CAWAGLSNSPLHF.

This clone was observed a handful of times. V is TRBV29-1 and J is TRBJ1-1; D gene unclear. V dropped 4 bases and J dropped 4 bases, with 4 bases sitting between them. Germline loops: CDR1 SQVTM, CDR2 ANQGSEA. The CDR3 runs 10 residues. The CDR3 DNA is TGCAGCGTTGTCAGCACTGAAGCTTTCTTT. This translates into CSVVSTEAFF.

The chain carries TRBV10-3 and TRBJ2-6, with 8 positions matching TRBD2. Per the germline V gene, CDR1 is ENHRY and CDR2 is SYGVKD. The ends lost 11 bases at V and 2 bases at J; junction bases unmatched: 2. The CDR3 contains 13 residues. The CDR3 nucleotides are TGTGCCCTCGGGGGGGCTGGGGCCAACGTCCTGACTTTC. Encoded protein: CALGGAGANVLTF.

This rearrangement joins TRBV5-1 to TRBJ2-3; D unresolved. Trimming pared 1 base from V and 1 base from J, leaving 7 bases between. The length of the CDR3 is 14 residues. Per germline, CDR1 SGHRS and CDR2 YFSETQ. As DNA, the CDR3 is TGCGCCAGCAGCTTGTCCCCAGGCACAGATACGCAGTATTTT. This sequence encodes CASSLSPGTDTQYF. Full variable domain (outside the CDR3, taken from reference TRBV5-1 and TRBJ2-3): KAGVTQTPRYLIKTRGQQVTLSCSPISGHRSVSWYQQTPGQGLQFLFEYFSETQRNKGNFPGRFSGRQFSNSRSEMNVSTLELGDSALYLCASSLSPGTDTQYFGPGTRLTVL.

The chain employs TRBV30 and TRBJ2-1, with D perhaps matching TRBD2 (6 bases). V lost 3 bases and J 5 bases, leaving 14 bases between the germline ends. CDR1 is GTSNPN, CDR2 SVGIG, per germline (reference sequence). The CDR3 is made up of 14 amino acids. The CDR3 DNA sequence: TGTGCCTGGAGAGGACTAAACCCCAACAATGAGCAGTTCTTC. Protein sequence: CAWRGLNPNNEQFF.